The entry below gives a single T cell receptor (beta chain) sequence along with its context. Its antigen target is currently unknown. No clone much larger than this one lies a single base away; base qualities are absent. TRB sequencing was run on genomic DNA with either the immunoSEQ assay at survey resolution or the hsTCRB kit. As for how the authors treated the data: Initial read processing used immunoSEQ software, and repertoire analyses used the LymphoSeq R package. For each TRB dataset, clonality was calculated as 1 minus normalized Shannon entropy, and the Gini coefficient was computed as well. To infer phenotypes in unsorted samples, TRB sequences from sorted subsets of the recipient or donor were mapped onto the unsorted samples of the same recipient. This immuneACCESS table, as held by TCRdb, lists in-frame sequences with V and J called but not all clones. Of the missing ones, under half trace to an unresolved V gene in checked studies; the others have no known cause. The V and J calls and clone size were taken over from that table, and D and trimming were inferred from the DNA. This sample has approximately 27,000 clones in the table, none counted a single time. The ten largest clones represent approximately 1.5% of the sample.

This specimen belongs to a study of T cells after posttransplantation cyclophosphamide (dated by TCRdb to between 2015 and 2016). Turning to the overall study: T cell repertoire reconstitution was tracked by TRB sequencing after myeloablative bone marrow transplantation in which posttransplantation cyclophosphamide was used as GVHD prophylaxis. Antigen receptor sequencing was done on samples from around 32 PTCy-treated patients and from over 15 related bone marrow donors of those patients. Blood from every one of the approximately 37 PTCy patients who had 1-year posttransplant specimens underwent TRB sequencing. TRB sequencing was also done on up to roughly 3 additional blood samples from 2 to 5.2 years after transplant in 3 patients, and on pretransplant blood from several patients. Because TRA and TRB clonality correlated tightly in roughly nine samples, the subsequent TCR analyses were limited to TRB only. Public TRB sequences were searched against a database of over 3,600 sequences associated with responses to pathogens, tumor antigens, self-antigens and alloantigens.

The CDR3 sequence holds 14 residues, the cysteine and phenylalanine included. Of all the DNA, just the CDR3 is kept, 42 bases in frame from base 1. For CDR1 and CDR2, the germline V gene lists MNHEY and SVGAGI. Trimming accounts for 2 bases at V and 9 bases at J, while the number of junction bases matched to no gene is 3. Peripheral blood samples were provided by related bone marrow donors on the day of marrow donation. Peripheral blood and bone marrow mononuclear cells were isolated by Ficoll-Hypaque density centrifugation and were cryopreserved. Broader findings and caveats from the paper: The TRB repertoires of T cells infiltrating skin or GI tract showed only limited overlap with the TRB repertoires of T cells in blood. Across 45 or so patients, recipient CMV seropositivity and CMV reactivation were highly associated with TRB clonality; PTCy diversity was similar to CNI/methotrexate controls. At 1-2 months, donor-recipient similarity was low but rose over the first year, and the later blood repertoires were often dominated by donor CD8+ memory clones.

Material for sequencing was PBMCs. The receptor was isolated from a man between 50 and 59 years old in good health, CMV-negative, and a related stem cell transplant donor. This chain is built from TRBV6-5 and TRBJ1-6; TRBD1 matches 8 bases in the middle. The CDR3 has the sequence CASSYQGQGSPLHF. The DNA sequence follows: TGTGCCAGCAGTTACCAAGGACAGGGTTCACCCCTCCACTTT.